This entry is about one T cell receptor (beta chain). Its antigen is as yet unknown. The CDR3 loop spans 13 amino acids. In germline, CDR1 is MDHEN, CDR2 SYDVKM. Trimming removed 8 bases at V and 3 bases at J, with 14 bases between. This sample is drawn from a study of shared clonotypes between healthy human individuals. Clones were read by immunoSEQ multiplex PCR, and TCRdb kept only the in-frame ones, dropping some. This table has under 1,900,000 clones, approximately 98.5% appearing once. Study-level points and caveats: Four donors had 5% to 6% of their naive CD4 clonotypes in common.

Sequencing used naive CD4+ T cells sorted from blood. Specified subset: CD45RA+ positively selected. This rearrangement joins TRBV28 to TRBJ2-7, with D perhaps matching TRBD1 (5 bases). The TCR sequence derives from a man aged 30 to 45 in good health. The CDR3 is CASRFQGIYEQYF. The CDR3 nucleotides read TGTGCCAGCCGATTTCAGGGTATCTACGAGCAGTACTTC.